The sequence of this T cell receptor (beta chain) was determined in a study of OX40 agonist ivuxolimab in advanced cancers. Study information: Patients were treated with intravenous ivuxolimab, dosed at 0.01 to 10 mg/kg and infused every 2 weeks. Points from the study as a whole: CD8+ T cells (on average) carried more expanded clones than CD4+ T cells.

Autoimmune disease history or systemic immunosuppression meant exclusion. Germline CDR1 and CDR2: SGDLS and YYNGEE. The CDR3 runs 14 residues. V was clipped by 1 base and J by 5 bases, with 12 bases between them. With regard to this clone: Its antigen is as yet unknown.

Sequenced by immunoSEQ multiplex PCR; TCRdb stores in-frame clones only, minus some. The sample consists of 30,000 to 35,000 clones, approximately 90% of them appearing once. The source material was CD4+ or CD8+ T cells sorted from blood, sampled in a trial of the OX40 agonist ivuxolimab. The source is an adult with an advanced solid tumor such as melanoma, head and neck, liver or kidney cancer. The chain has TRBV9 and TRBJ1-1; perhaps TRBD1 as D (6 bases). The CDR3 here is CASSVTPGVTEAFF. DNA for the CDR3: TGTGCCAGCAGCGTAACCCCAGGGGTTACTGAAGCTTTCTTT.